This T cell receptor beta chain derives from a study of T cells in Graves' hyperthyroidism and ophthalmopathy. Patients with ophthalmopathy all had a Clinical Activity Score of at least 3, a NOSPECS grade of at least 4 and duration under 3 months. This CDR3 contains 15 residues. Trimming took 4 bases from V and 7 from J; bases not matched to a gene: 10. It was RNA transcripts that yielded the amplified TCR beta CDR3 regions. TCR CDR3 regions were first amplified by RT-PCR with HTBI primers. Each CDR3 protein gets one entry after TCRdb re-called the multiplex PCR reads with MiXCR. This sample carries 450,000 to 650,000 distinct CDR3 sequences, about 14% of them seen once, and the ten largest clones take around 7%. This clonotype was detected ten times or more.

This sequence originates from a woman aged 18-30 years with Graves' ophthalmopathy. The rearrangement uses TRBV12-3 or TRBV12-4 and TRBJ2-1; 7 positions match TRBD1. Sequenced sample: blood. CDR3: CASSSRQGTGNEQFF. Written as DNA, the CDR3 is TGTGCCAGCAGTTCCCGACAGGGTACGGGGAATGAGCAGTTCTTC.